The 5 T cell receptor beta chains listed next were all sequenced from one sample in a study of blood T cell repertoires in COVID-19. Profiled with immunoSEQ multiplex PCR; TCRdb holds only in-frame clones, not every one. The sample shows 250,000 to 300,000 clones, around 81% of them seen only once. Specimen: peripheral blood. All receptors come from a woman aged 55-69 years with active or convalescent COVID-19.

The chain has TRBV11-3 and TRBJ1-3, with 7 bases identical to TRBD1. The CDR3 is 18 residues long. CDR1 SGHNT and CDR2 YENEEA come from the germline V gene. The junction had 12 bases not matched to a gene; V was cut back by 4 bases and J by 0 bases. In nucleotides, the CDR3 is TGTGCCAGCAGCTCCTCGACAGGGCACCTTTCCTCTGGAAACACCATATATTTT. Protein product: CASSSSTGHLSSGNTIYF.

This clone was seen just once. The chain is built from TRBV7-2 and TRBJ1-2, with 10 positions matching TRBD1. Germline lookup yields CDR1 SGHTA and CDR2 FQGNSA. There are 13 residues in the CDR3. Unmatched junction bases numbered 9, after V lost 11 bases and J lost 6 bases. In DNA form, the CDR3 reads TGTGCCCTCCGGGGTGGGACAGGGGATGGCTACACCTTC. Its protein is CALRGGTGDGYTF.

This CDR3 reads CASRRWQVDEKLFF. The DNA for the CDR3 is TGTGCCAGTAGACGGTGGCAGGTAGACGAAAAACTGTTTTTT. This sequence joins TRBV19 and TRBJ1-4; D remains unclear. With 6 bases removed from V and 8 bases from J, the gap between germline ends came to 16 bases. The CDR3 runs to 14 residues. The germline V gene has CDR1 LNHDA and CDR2 SQIVND (reference sequence).

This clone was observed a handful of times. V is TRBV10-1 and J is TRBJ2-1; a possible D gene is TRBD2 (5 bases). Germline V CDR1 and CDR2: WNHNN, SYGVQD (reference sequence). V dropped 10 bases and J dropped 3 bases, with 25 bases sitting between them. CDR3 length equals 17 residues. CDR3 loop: CAIQRTLGRRFYNEQFF. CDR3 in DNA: TGCGCCATCCAAAGGACTCTCGGGCGTCGCTTCTACAATGAGCAGTTCTTC.

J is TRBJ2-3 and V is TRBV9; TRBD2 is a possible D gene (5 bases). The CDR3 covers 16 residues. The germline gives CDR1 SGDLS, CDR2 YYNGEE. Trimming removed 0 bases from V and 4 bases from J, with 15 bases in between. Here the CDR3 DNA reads TGTGCCAGCAGCGTAGGACGGGAAGGAGTTCCAGATACGCAGTATTTT. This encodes CASSVGREGVPDTQYF. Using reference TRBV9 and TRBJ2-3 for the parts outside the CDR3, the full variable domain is DSGVTQTPKHLITATGQRVTLRCSPRSGDLSVYWYQQSLDQGLQFLIQYYNGEERAKGNILERFSAQQFPDLHSELNLSSLELGDSALYFCASSVGREGVPDTQYFGPGTRLTVL.